This entry lists 24 T cell receptor beta chains sequenced from one sample in a study of cytomegalovirus exposure and HLA in healthy donors. The protocol was immunoSEQ multiplex PCR, while the TCRdb copy is restricted to in-frame clones and leaves out a portion. The sample has 92,000 or so clones, 95% to 98% seen once. The source material was PBMCs. These receptor sequences come from a man between 18 and 35 years old in good health and CMV-seronegative.

This sequence joins TRBV15 and TRBJ2-3; no definite D call. The CDR3 spans 19 residues. The germline V gene has CDR1 LNHNV and CDR2 YYDKDF (reference sequence). V lost 3 bases, J lost 0 bases, and 22 bases lay in between. The CDR3 DNA is TGTGCCACCAGCAGCCCTAAGGTCGTTCAGGCGAAGAGCACAGATACGCAGTATTTT. This sequence encodes CATSSPKVVQAKSTDTQYF.

The chain combines TRBV5-1 with TRBJ2-7, with a weak D call TRBD1 (6 bases). The CDR3 consists of 14 residues. From germline, CDR1 is SGHRS and CDR2 YFSETQ. V lost 0 bases and J 7 bases, leaving 14 bases between the germline ends. This CDR3 reads CASSLAAGVGEQYF. In DNA, the CDR3 is TGCGCCAGCAGCTTGGCGGCAGGGGTTGGTGAGCAGTACTTC.

This clone has a handful of counts. Different DNA sequences within this sample yield the same CDR3. The J gene is TRBJ2-5, the V gene TRBV6-5; 11 bases fit TRBD2. Looked up from germline, CDR1 is MNHEY and CDR2 is SVGAGI. This CDR3 has 16 residues. The J segment lost 2 bases and the V segment lost 0 bases, leaving 2 bases of the junction unmatched. The CDR3: CASSYSGTSGQETQYF. CDR3 sequence (DNA): TGTGCCAGCAGTTACTCAGGGACTAGCGGACAAGAGACCCAGTACTTC.

V usage is TRBV5-4 and J usage is TRBJ2-3, with a tentative D call TRBD2 (6 bases). There are 13 residues in the CDR3. The germline V gene has CDR1 SGHNT and CDR2 YYREEE (reference sequence). Trimming cost V 0 bases and J 4 bases, with 6 bases left between them. The CDR3 sequence: CASSLAGADTQYF. CDR3 sequence (DNA): TGTGCCAGCAGCTTGGCGGGGGCAGATACGCAGTATTTT.

The gene calls are TRBV9 and TRBJ1-2, with no clear D. CDR1 is SGDLS and CDR2 is YYNGEE in the germline V gene. Trimming removed 0 bases at V and 5 bases at J, with 8 bases between. CDR3 size: 13 residues. The CDR3 nucleotides read TGTGCCAGCAGCGTAGCTGAGGGTTATGGCTACACCTTC. Translated: CASSVAEGYGYTF.

CDR3 DNA sequence: TGTGCCAGCAGTTCCTCTGGACAGCATCCCGGGTTCTTC. This translates into CASSSSGQHPGFF. The rearrangement joins TRBV6-5 to TRBJ2-1, with TRBD1 as a possible D gene (6 bases). Trimming cost V 4 bases and J 15 bases, with 19 bases left between them. From germline, CDR1 is MNHEY and CDR2 SVGAGI. The CDR3 spans 13 residues.

This clone has a single count. The chain carries TRBV28 and TRBJ2-7; a possible D gene is TRBD2 (5 bases). The ends were cut back, 6 bases at V and 3 bases at J, with 18 bases in the middle. CDR1 is MDHEN, CDR2 SYDVKM, per germline. The CDR3 length is 15 residues. The CDR3 region is CASSLPGELGYEQYF. CDR3 DNA: TGTGCCAGCAGCCTCCCTGGGGAGCTAGGCTACGAGCAGTACTTC. The full variable domain, in which reference TRBV28 and TRBJ2-7 provide the parts outside the CDR3, is DVKVTQSSRYLVKRTGEKVFLECVQDMDHENMFWYRQDPGLGLRLIYFSYDVKMKEKGDIPEGYSVSREKKERFSLILESASTNQTSMYLCASSLPGELGYEQYFGPGTRLTVT.

The chain couples TRBV6-5 to TRBJ1-1; 9 positions match TRBD1. This CDR3 is 13 amino acids long. From germline, CDR1 is MNHEY and CDR2 SVGAGI. After removal of 7 bases from V and 3 bases from J, the junction contained 3 bases not matched to a gene. For the CDR3, the DNA is TGTGCCAGCAACAGGGGGCGCGACACTGAAGCTTTCTTT. Its translation is CASNRGRDTEAFF.

The chain has TRBV11-3 and TRBJ2-1; D is uncertain. Trimming pared 5 bases from V and 5 bases from J, leaving 13 bases between. Germline V gene sequence: CDR1 SGHNT, CDR2 YENEEA. This CDR3 region has 14 residues. This chain's CDR3 is CASSPEMRNNEQFF. The CDR3 DNA is TGTGCCAGCAGCCCGGAGATGAGAAACAATGAGCAGTTCTTC.

The V and J genes are TRBV18 and TRBJ1-1; 11 positions match TRBD1. The V gene end was trimmed by 3 bases and the J gene end by 1 base; junction bases not matched to a gene: 10. This CDR3 has 18 amino acids. Germline loops: CDR1 KGHSH, CDR2 LQKENI. The CDR3 spells CASSPLLRDRGKNTEAFF. The CDR3 DNA reads TGTGCCAGCTCACCCCTCCTCCGGGACAGGGGGAAGAACACTGAAGCTTTCTTT.

CDR3 loop: CASTRQGRQPQHF. CDR3 coding DNA: TGCGCCAGCACTCGACAGGGGCGCCAGCCCCAGCATTTT. The chain links TRBV10-2 to TRBJ1-5; 8 bases agree with TRBD1. CDR1 is WSHSY and CDR2 is SAAADI in the germline V gene. V was clipped by 7 bases and J by 7 bases; unmatched bases: 6. There are 13 residues in the CDR3.

This clone appeared a few times. The chain links TRBV5-1 to TRBJ2-5; 12 bases are a match to TRBD2. The CDR3 runs 18 residues. The germline V gene has CDR1 SGHRS and CDR2 YFSETQ. V was pared by 6 bases and J by 2 bases, with 14 bases of the junction left unmatched. This CDR3 reads CASTWGLAGFPDQETQYF. CDR3 bases: TGCGCCAGCACCTGGGGACTAGCGGGCTTTCCAGATCAAGAGACCCAGTACTTC.

This sequence joins TRBV7-6 and TRBJ2-6, with a weak D call TRBD1 (5 bases). CDR3 length equals 18 residues. V dropped 5 bases and J dropped 3 bases, with 20 bases sitting between them. Germline V gives CDR1 SGHVS, CDR2 FNYEAQ. The CDR3 is CASSPPGHRLGGANVLTF. CDR3 nucleotide sequence: TGTGCCAGCAGCCCCCCCGGACATCGCTTGGGTGGGGCCAACGTCCTGACTTTC.

The CDR3: CASSVALGANTGELFF. CDR3 bases: TGTGCCAGCAGCGTAGCTTTAGGGGCGAACACCGGGGAGCTGTTTTTT. This chain connects TRBV9 to TRBJ2-2, with TRBD1 as a possible D gene (5 bases). Germline CDR1 and CDR2: SGDLS and YYNGEE. The CDR3 has 16 residues. Trimming took 0 bases from V and 0 from J, leaving 9 bases between them.

This clone appeared a single time. The CDR3 DNA is TGCGCCAGCAGCCAAGCTGCAGTCAGGAACACTGAAGCTTTCTTT. Its protein product is CASSQAAVRNTEAFF. This rearrangement joins TRBV4-1 to TRBJ1-1; no reliable D call. The CDR3 has 15 residues. The germline V gene has CDR1 MGHRA and CDR2 YSYEKL. V lost 1 base and J 1 base, leaving 10 bases between the germline ends.

This clone was seen just once. V usage is TRBV9 and J usage is TRBJ2-1, with D unresolved. CDR1 and CDR2 from the germline V gene are SGDLS and YYNGEE. Trimming took off 0 bases at V and 8 bases at J, with 9 bases between the two ends. CDR3 size: 13 residues. For the CDR3, the DNA is TGTGCCAGCAGCGTAGATGGTCCGGATGAGCAGTTCTTC. Translating gives CASSVDGPDEQFF.

This sequence joins TRBV11-1 and TRBJ2-3; TRBD2 aligns across 15 bases. The CDR3 loop spans 19 amino acids. CDR1 and CDR2 (germline): SGHAT, FQDESV (reference sequence). V trimming: 6 bases; J trimming: 2 bases; junction bases outside the gene matches: 12. The CDR3 is CASRGSGLAGGGYTDTQYF. CDR3 DNA: TGTGCCAGCAGAGGATCGGGACTAGCGGGAGGAGGGTACACAGATACGCAGTATTTT.

This clone occurred once. The J gene is TRBJ2-5, the V gene TRBV11-2; D remains unclear. Germline CDR1 is SGHAT and CDR2 is FQNNGV. There are 13 residues in the CDR3. The germline V and J ends were trimmed by 4 bases and 5 bases, with 11 bases remaining between them. The CDR3 DNA sequence: TGTGCCAGCAGCTCTGAACGTAGCGAGACCCAGTACTTC. The encoded protein is CASSSERSETQYF. The full variable domain, completed using reference TRBV11-2 and TRBJ2-5, is EAGVAQSPRYKIIEKRQSVAFWCNPISGHATLYWYQQILGQGPKLLIQFQNNGVVDDSQLPKDRFSAERLKGVDSTLKIQPAKLEDSAVYLCASSSERSETQYFGPGTRLLVL.

This chain links TRBV5-4 with TRBJ2-1; 7 bases match TRBD1. After removal of 4 bases from V and 8 bases from J, the junction contained 12 bases not matched to a gene. The CDR3 totals 15 residues. The germline V gene has CDR1 SGHNT and CDR2 YYREEE (reference sequence). CDR3 bases: TGTGCCAGCAGCCCGTATCGGACAGGTTTCGATGAGCAGTTCTTC. This codes for CASSPYRTGFDEQFF.

The rearrangement joins TRBV9 to TRBJ2-1; 8 bases agree with TRBD2. The CDR3 spans 15 residues. The V gene's germline CDR1 is SGDLS and CDR2 YYNGEE. After removal of 3 bases from V and 1 base from J, the junction contained 3 bases not matched to a gene. CDR3 in DNA: TGTGCCAGCAGCGATAGCGGGGTTTCCTACAATGAGCAGTTCTTC. It translates to CASSDSGVSYNEQFF.

This chain connects TRBV7-9 to TRBJ2-7; 7 bases match TRBD2. V shed 10 bases, J shed 0 bases, and the junction held 15 bases outside the gene matches. This CDR3 spans 16 amino acids. The germline CDR1 and CDR2 sequences are SEHNR and FQNEAQ (reference sequence). The CDR3 sequence is CAIQDAGTMNSYEQYF. DNA of the CDR3: TGTGCCATCCAAGACGCGGGGACTATGAACTCCTACGAGCAGTACTTC.

This clone was seen just once. The V and J genes are TRBV19 and TRBJ1-1; 8 bases match TRBD1. Germline V CDR1 and CDR2: LNHDA, SQIVND (reference sequence). After removal of 6 bases from V and 8 bases from J, the junction contained 2 bases not matched to a gene. This CDR3 is 11 amino acids long. The chain's CDR3 is CASSRQGEAFF. In DNA form, the CDR3 reads TGTGCCAGTAGCCGACAGGGGGAAGCTTTCTTT.

This clone appeared once. The chain carries TRBV6-1 and TRBJ2-2, with D possibly TRBD2 on 6 matching bases. The CDR3 length is 14 residues. CDR1 and CDR2 from the germline V gene are MNHNS and SASEGT. The germline V and J ends were trimmed by 9 bases and 3 bases, with 14 bases remaining between them. CDR3 DNA: TGTGCCAGTGTGGAGGGCCCTGACACCGGGGAGCTGTTTTTT. It specifies CASVEGPDTGELFF.

The rearrangement uses TRBV6-1 and TRBJ2-7; TRBD2 might be the D (7 bases). Germline V gene lookup returns CDR1 MNHNS and CDR2 SASEGT. Trimming removed 6 bases from V and 0 bases from J, with 12 bases in between. The CDR3 contains 14 residues. As DNA, the CDR3 is TGTGCCAGCAGGGGGGGGGACACCTCCTACGAGCAGTACGTC. Its protein is CASRGGDTSYEQYV.